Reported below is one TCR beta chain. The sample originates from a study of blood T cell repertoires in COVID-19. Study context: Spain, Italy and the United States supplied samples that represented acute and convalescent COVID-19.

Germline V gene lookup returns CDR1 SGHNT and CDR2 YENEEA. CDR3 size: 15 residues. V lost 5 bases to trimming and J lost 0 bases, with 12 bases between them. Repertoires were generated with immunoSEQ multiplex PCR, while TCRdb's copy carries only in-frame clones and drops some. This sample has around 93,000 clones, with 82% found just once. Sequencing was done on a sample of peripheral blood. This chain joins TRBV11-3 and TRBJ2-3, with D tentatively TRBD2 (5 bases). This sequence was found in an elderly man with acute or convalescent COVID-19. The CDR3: CASSRDSHSTDTQYF. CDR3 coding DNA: TGTGCCAGCAGCCGGGATTCCCATAGCACAGATACGCAGTATTTT.